Below, 21 T cell receptor beta chains from the same sample are listed, as sequenced in a study of blood T cells in healthy people across ages. Sample-barcoded 5' priming and a J-beta primer mix drove a second PCR of roughly 7 to 11 cycles. Each CDR3 protein is one row after TCRdb ran MiXCR on the 5' RACE reads. Of roughly 680,000 distinct CDR3 sequences in the sample, roughly 49% were seen once. Sequenced material: blood. The source is a woman aged 60 to 75 in good health.

The chain joins TRBV10-3 to TRBJ2-6; D is ambiguous. V lost 6 bases to trimming and J lost 4 bases, with 13 bases between them. This CDR3 has 15 amino acids. Germline V gene sequence: CDR1 ENHRY, CDR2 SYGVKD. CDR3 sequence: CAISRDLSGANVLTF. CDR3 DNA sequence: TGTGCCATCAGCAGAGATTTATCCGGGGCCAACGTCCTGACTTTC.

This chain joins TRBV24-1 and TRBJ2-3; no clear D. CDR3 length: 12 residues. Trimming took off 5 bases at V and 11 bases at J, with 13 bases between the two ends. Germline V gives CDR1 KGHDR, CDR2 SFDVKD. CDR3 region: CATSGPLREQYF. CDR3 bases: TGTGCCACCAGTGGGCCACTAAGGGAGCAGTATTTT.

The chain uses TRBV5-5 and TRBJ2-7; 12 nucleotides match TRBD2. The J call may be wrong; the DNA end is better matched by TRBJ2-5. The CDR3 has 16 amino acids. CDR1 and CDR2 from the germline V gene are SGHKS and YYEKEE (reference sequence). The CDR3 DNA sequence: TGTGCCAGCAGCGTGCGACTAGCGGGAGAACCCGAGACCCAGTACTTC. Amino acids: CASSVRLAGEPETQYF.

In its sample, this clonotype was seen once. The CDR3 here is CASSLYGTFSGYTF. As DNA, the CDR3 is TGTGCCAGCAGTTTATACGGGACATTCAGCGGCTACACCTTC. This chain connects TRBV27 to TRBJ1-2; D is possibly TRBD1 (6 bases). This CDR3 region has 14 residues. Germline values: CDR1 MNHEY, CDR2 SMNVEV (reference sequence). Trimming left V 1 base short and J 8 bases short, with 14 bases between.

The chain links TRBV6-2 or TRBV6-3 to TRBJ2-1; TRBD2 agrees at 12 bases. CDR1 MNHEY and CDR2 SVGEGT come from the germline V gene. Losses at the gene ends were 2 bases for V and 6 bases for J; bases not matched to a gene: 14. The CDR3 is 19 amino acids. Here the CDR3 reads CASSYLRTSGKVGPNEQFF. DNA for the CDR3: TGTGCCAGCAGTTACCTTCGGACTAGCGGGAAGGTTGGGCCCAATGAGCAGTTCTTC.

The chain has TRBV20-1 and TRBJ2-1, with D unresolved. Germline V gene data show CDR1 as DFQATT and CDR2 as SNEGSKA (reference sequence). Trimming removed 3 bases at V and 0 bases at J, with 12 bases between. The CDR3 extends over 15 amino acids. The CDR3 DNA sequence: TGCAGTGCTAGCAGCGCGTATGGCTCCTACAATGAGCAGTTCTTC. It translates to CSASSAYGSYNEQFF.

Regarding this clonotype: Just one base apart from a much larger clone, this may be a read error. The chain joins TRBV7-9 to TRBJ2-7, with D perhaps matching TRBD1 (5 bases). The CDR3 totals 14 residues. Germline V lookup: CDR1 SEHNR, CDR2 FQNEAQ (reference sequence). V was shortened by 5 bases and J by 0 bases, with 11 bases between the two germline ends. CDR3 loop: CASSVQTVSYEQYF. CDR3 nucleotide sequence: TGTGCCAGCAGCGTTCAGACAGTCTCCTACGAGCAGTACTTC.

The sample holds a few counts of this clonotype. The V and J genes are TRBV9 and TRBJ1-5, with D perhaps TRBD1 (5 bases). V was pared by 3 bases and J by 6 bases, with 10 bases between. In germline, CDR1 is SGDLS, CDR2 YYNGEE. The CDR3 consists of 13 residues. The CDR3 here is CASSGGVTQPQHF. The CDR3 DNA is TGTGCCAGCAGCGGAGGGGTCACTCAGCCCCAGCATTTT. Looking up the rest from reference TRBV9 and TRBJ1-5 gives the full variable domain: DSGVTQTPKHLITATGQRVTLRCSPRSGDLSVYWYQQSLDQGLQFLIQYYNGEERAKGNILERFSAQQFPDLHSELNLSSLELGDSALYFCASSGGVTQPQHFGDGTRLSIL.

The rearrangement links TRBV27 to TRBJ2-2; D possibly corresponds to TRBD2 (6 bases). V dropped 5 bases and J dropped 4 bases, with 11 bases sitting between them. Germline-derived CDR1 and CDR2 are MNHEY and SMNVEV (reference sequence). The CDR3 extends over 14 amino acids. CDR3 residues: CASSVSGFTGELFF. The CDR3 bases are TGTGCCAGCAGTGTCAGCGGGTTCACCGGGGAGCTGTTTTTT.

The chain recombines TRBV14 with TRBJ1-2, with D hard to call. The germline V gene has CDR1 SGHDN and CDR2 FVKESK. V lost 0 bases and J lost 8, with 10 bases in between. The CDR3 runs to 13 residues. This CDR3 reads CASSQERKGGYTF. The CDR3 DNA reads TGTGCCAGCAGCCAAGAGAGGAAGGGAGGCTACACCTTC.

There are many counts of this clonotype. The chain is built from TRBV20-1 and TRBJ2-5; tentatively, D is TRBD1 (6 bases). There are 14 residues in the CDR3. Trimming removed 3 bases at V and 6 bases at J, with 17 bases between. Germline V gene data show CDR1 as DFQATT and CDR2 as SNEGSKA (reference sequence). The CDR3 loop is CSASPGTQGQTQYF. The CDR3, as DNA: TGCAGTGCTAGCCCCGGAACACAGGGACAGACCCAGTACTTC.

CDR3 loop: CASRRLAGEGDEQFF. CDR3 bases: TGTGCCAGCAGGCGGCTAGCGGGAGAAGGCGATGAGCAGTTCTTC. The chain has TRBV6-1 and TRBJ2-1, with TRBD2 matching 10 bases. The germline V gene encodes CDR1 MNHNS and CDR2 SASEGT. The CDR3 is 15 residues long. Unmatched junction bases numbered 10, after V lost 6 bases and J lost 8 bases.

This clonotype was counted only a few times. The chain employs TRBV24-1 and TRBJ2-7; 7 nucleotides line up with TRBD1. The CDR3 has 17 residues. Germline V gene lookup returns CDR1 KGHDR and CDR2 SFDVKD. J lost 0 bases, V lost 7 bases, and 14 bases had no gene match. CDR3: CATSGSEGQSSSYEQYF. The CDR3 DNA reads as TGTGCCACCAGCGGATCAGAGGGACAGTCGAGCTCCTACGAGCAGTACTTC.

The chain links TRBV25-1 to TRBJ2-4; perhaps D is TRBD1 or TRBD2 (5 bases each). The tail of the sequence fits TRBJ2-7 better, so the J call may be wrong. This CDR3 region has 13 residues. The V gene's germline CDR1 is MGHDK and CDR2 SYGVNS. The CDR3 sequence: CASSEPAGSEQYF. The CDR3 bases are TGTGCCAGCAGTGAACCCGCAGGGAGCGAGCAGTACTTC.

This clonotype was recorded a few times. This sequence joins TRBV4-2 and TRBJ2-1; 11 bases agree with TRBD2. In germline, CDR1 is LGHNA, CDR2 YNFKEQ. This CDR3 comprises 16 residues. Trimming removed 3 bases from V and 9 bases from J; junction bases left unmatched: 10. The CDR3 nucleotides are TGTGCCAGCAGCCAGGGTACTAGCGGGAGTTCTAGTGAGCAGTTCTTC. Residues: CASSQGTSGSSSEQFF.

The chain couples TRBV11-2 to TRBJ1-1; D may be TRBD1 (5 bases). Germline V gene data show CDR1 as SGHAT and CDR2 as FQNNGV. This CDR3 is 14 amino acids long. V was pared by 5 bases and J by 10 bases, with 20 bases between. The CDR3 DNA reads TGTGCCAGCAGCGCCCACCGGGCCCCGGGGGTAGCTTTCTTT. Translation: CASSAHRAPGVAFF.

This clonotype has just a few counts. This chain joins TRBV5-5 and TRBJ2-1; TRBD2 agrees at 14 bases. CDR3 length: 16 residues. Per the germline V gene, CDR1 is SGHKS and CDR2 is YYEKEE (reference sequence). The ends lost 5 bases at V and 4 bases at J; junction bases unmatched: 5. The CDR3, as DNA: TGTGCCAGCAGTGAGGGACTAGCGGGAGAGTACAATGAGCAGTTCTTC. It is translated as CASSEGLAGEYNEQFF.

This clonotype was found a few times. This rearrangement joins TRBV6-2 or TRBV6-3 to TRBJ1-1, with D uncertain. The V end was cut by 8 bases, the J end by 1 base, with 14 bases between. The CDR3 spans 14 residues. Per germline, CDR1 MNHEY and CDR2 SVGEGT. The CDR3 sequence: CASGSYTGNTEAFF. DNA for the CDR3: TGTGCCAGCGGAAGTTATACGGGGAACACTGAAGCTTTCTTT.

This clonotype was seen a handful of times. The J gene is TRBJ2-7, the V gene TRBV20-1, with 14 bases fitting TRBD2. Germline values: CDR1 DFQATT, CDR2 SNEGSKA (reference sequence). V trimming: 3 bases; J trimming: 5 bases; junction bases outside the gene matches: 9. CDR3 length: 16 amino acids. The CDR3 nucleotides read TGCAGTGCTAGTGGGACTAGCGGGAGAGGTCGGAACGAGCAGTACTTC. Encoded protein: CSASGTSGRGRNEQYF.

The chain joins TRBV5-1 to TRBJ2-6; a possible D gene is TRBD1 (5 bases). V shed 4 bases and J shed 1 base, with 9 bases lying between them. The CDR3 contains 15 residues. Germline V CDR1 and CDR2: SGHRS, YFSETQ. In nucleotides, the CDR3 is TGCGCCAGCAGCGGGGCCTCGTCTGGGGCCAACGTCCTGACTTTC. Amino acids: CASSGASSGANVLTF.

This chain connects TRBV7-2 to TRBJ2-3; D is ambiguous. Trimming removed 0 bases from V and 6 bases from J, with 13 bases in between. The length of the CDR3 is 15 residues. In germline, CDR1 is SGHTA, CDR2 FQGNSA. The CDR3 bases are TGTGCCAGCAGCTTAGCGAGCCCCGCCAGGGATACGCAGTATTTT. Amino acid sequence: CASSLASPARDTQYF.